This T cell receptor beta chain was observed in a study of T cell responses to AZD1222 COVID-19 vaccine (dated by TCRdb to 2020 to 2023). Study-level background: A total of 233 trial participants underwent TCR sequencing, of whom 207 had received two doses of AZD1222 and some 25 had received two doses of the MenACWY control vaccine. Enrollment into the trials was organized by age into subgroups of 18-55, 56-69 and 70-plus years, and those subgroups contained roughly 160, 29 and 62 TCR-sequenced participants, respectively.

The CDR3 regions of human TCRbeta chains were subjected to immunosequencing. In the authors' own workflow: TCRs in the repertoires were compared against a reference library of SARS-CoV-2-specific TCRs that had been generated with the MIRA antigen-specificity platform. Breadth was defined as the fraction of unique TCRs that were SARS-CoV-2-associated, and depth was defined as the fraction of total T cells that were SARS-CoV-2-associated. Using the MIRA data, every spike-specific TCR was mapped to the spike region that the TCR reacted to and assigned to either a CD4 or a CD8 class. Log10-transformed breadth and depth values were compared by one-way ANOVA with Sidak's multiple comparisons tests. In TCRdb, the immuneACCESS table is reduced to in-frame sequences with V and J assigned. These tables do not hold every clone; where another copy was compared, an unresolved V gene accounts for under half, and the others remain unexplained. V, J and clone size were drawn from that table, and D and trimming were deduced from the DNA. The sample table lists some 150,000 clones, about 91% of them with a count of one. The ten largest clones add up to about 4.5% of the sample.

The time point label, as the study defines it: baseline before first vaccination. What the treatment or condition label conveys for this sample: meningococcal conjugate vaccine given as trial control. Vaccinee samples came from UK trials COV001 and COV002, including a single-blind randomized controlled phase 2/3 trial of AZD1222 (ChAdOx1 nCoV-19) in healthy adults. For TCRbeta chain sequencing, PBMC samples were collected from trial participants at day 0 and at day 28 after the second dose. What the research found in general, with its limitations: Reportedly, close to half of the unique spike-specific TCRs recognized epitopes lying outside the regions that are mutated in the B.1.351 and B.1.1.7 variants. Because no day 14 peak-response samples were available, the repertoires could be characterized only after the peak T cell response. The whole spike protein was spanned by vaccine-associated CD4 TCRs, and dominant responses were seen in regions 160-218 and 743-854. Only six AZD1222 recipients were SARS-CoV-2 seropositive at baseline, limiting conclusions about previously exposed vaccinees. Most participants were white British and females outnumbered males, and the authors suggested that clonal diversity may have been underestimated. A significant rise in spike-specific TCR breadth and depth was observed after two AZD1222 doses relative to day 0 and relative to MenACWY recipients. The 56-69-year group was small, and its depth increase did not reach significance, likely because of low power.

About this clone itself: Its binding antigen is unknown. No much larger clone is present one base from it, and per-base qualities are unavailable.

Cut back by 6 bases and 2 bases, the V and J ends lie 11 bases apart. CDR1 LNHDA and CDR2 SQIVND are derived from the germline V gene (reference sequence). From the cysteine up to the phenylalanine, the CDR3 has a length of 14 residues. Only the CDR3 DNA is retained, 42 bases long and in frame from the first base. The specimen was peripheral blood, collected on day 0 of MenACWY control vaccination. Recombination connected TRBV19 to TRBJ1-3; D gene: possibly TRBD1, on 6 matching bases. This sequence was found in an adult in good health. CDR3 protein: CASRLRGAGNTIYF. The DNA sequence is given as TGTGCCAGTAGACTCAGGGGCGCTGGAAACACCATATATTTT.